The 18 T cell receptor beta chains reported below all come from one sample, sequenced in a study of T cell clones after liver transplantation. Clones were read by immunoSEQ multiplex PCR, and TCRdb kept only the in-frame ones, dropping some. The sample lists about 15,000 clones; 92% were seen once. The input for sequencing was CD8+ T cells from blood, taken before liver transplant. These receptors came from a human donor who received a liver transplant.

J is TRBJ2-3 and V is TRBV10-3; tentatively, D is TRBD2 (5 bases). The CDR3 spans 14 residues. The V end was cut by 10 bases, the J end by 2 bases, with 16 bases between. Germline V gives CDR1 ENHRY, CDR2 SYGVKD. In DNA, the CDR3 is TGTGCCACCCGGAGTGCGGGTACCACAGATACGCAGTATTTT. It yields the protein CATRSAGTTDTQYF.

The rearrangement links TRBV19 to TRBJ1-2; D gene unclear. This CDR3 spans 15 amino acids. The V gene lost 4 bases and the J gene lost 4 bases, with 16 bases spanning the gap. Germline values: CDR1 LNHDA, CDR2 SQIVND (reference sequence). The chain's CDR3 is CASSTREGLVYGYTF. CDR3 DNA: TGTGCCAGTAGTACCCGGGAAGGACTCGTCTATGGCTACACCTTC. The full variable domain, completed using reference TRBV19 and TRBJ1-2, is DGGITQSPKYLFRKEGQNVTLSCEQNLNHDAMYWYRQDPGQGLRLIYYSQIVNDFQKGDIAEGYSVSREKKESFPLTVTSAQKNPTAFYLCASSTREGLVYGYTFGSGTRLTVV.

This rearrangement joins TRBV4-1 to TRBJ2-5; 11 nucleotides match TRBD2. V lost 4 bases and J lost 1; bases outside the gene matches: 5. CDR1 is MGHRA and CDR2 is YSYEKL in the germline V gene. The CDR3 is 16 amino acids. DNA for the CDR3: TGCGCCAGCAGCCCGCTAGCGGGAGGCATCCAAGAGACCCAGTACTTC. Its protein is CASSPLAGGIQETQYF.

The CDR3 nucleotides are TGCGCCAGCAGCCAAGATCACAGCGGAACCACAGATACGCAGTATTTT. Translated, it gives CASSQDHSGTTDTQYF. The V call is TRBV4-3, the J call TRBJ2-3, with D possibly matching TRBD2 (5 bases). CDR1 and CDR2 from the germline V gene are LGHNA and YSLEER. The CDR3 length is 16 residues. The V end was cut by 0 bases, the J end by 2 bases, with 12 bases between.

The chain combines TRBV15 with TRBJ2-7; D possibly corresponds to TRBD2 (6 bases). Germline CDR1 reads LNHNV; CDR2 reads YYDKDF (reference sequence). The CDR3 is 15 residues long. V lost 3 bases, J lost 2 bases, and 14 bases lay in between. The CDR3 sequence is CATSRPPGDAYEQYF. The CDR3 nucleotides are TGTGCCACCAGCAGGCCCCCGGGGGACGCCTACGAGCAGTACTTC.

CDR3 coding DNA: TGTGCCAGCAGCTTCGGCAACTTTGATGAGCAGTTCTTC. Encoded protein: CASSFGNFDEQFF. The gene calls are TRBV7-3 and TRBJ2-1, with D uncertain. V lost 3 bases and J 8 bases, leaving 11 bases between the germline ends. CDR1 is SGHTA and CDR2 is FQGTGA in the germline V gene. The CDR3 contains 13 residues.

The CDR3 is CASSRGGLIYEQYF. The CDR3 bases are TGTGCCAGCTCCCGGGGGGGGTTAATCTACGAGCAGTACTTC. The V call is TRBV7-9, the J call TRBJ2-7; 8 bases map to TRBD2. After removal of 8 bases from V and 3 bases from J, the junction contained 9 bases not matched to a gene. The CDR3 has 14 amino acids. The germline CDR1 and CDR2 sequences are SEHNR and FQNEAQ (reference sequence).

This chain links TRBV5-6 with TRBJ2-5; unclear D gene. The last part of the DNA fits TRBJ2-7 better; the J call may be wrong. The length of the CDR3 is 12 residues. Germline V gene sequence: CDR1 SGHDT, CDR2 YYEEEE. The CDR3 here is CASSLRDYEQYF. The CDR3 nucleotides are TGTGCCAGCAGCCTAAGGGACTACGAGCAGTACTTC.

V usage is TRBV5-1 and J usage is TRBJ2-1; the match to TRBD2 covers 9 bases. Germline V gives CDR1 SGHRS, CDR2 YFSETQ. The CDR3 sequence is 15 residues long. V lost 3 bases and J lost 9; bases outside the gene matches: 10. The CDR3 DNA sequence: TGCGCCAGCAGCTCTCCTAGCGGGATGAAGGGTGAGCAGTTCTTC. This sequence encodes CASSSPSGMKGEQFF.

The chain carries TRBV27 and TRBJ2-1, with 11 bases aligning to TRBD1. Germline lookup yields CDR1 MNHEY and CDR2 SMNVEV (reference sequence). This CDR3 is 14 amino acids long. The V segment lost 8 bases and the J segment 9 bases; nucleotides outside the gene matches: 9. CDR3 in amino acids: CASGGDRGLAEQFF. The CDR3 DNA is TGTGCCAGCGGCGGGGACAGGGGGTTAGCTGAGCAGTTCTTC.

This sequence joins TRBV28 and TRBJ2-3; either TRBD1 or TRBD2 may fit D (6 bases each). CDR3 length: 16 amino acids. In germline, CDR1 is MDHEN, CDR2 SYDVKM. V lost 6 bases, J lost 5 bases, and 21 bases lay in between. The CDR3 coding sequence is TGTGCCAGCAGCCCCAGGTGGGGGGCGGCCGAAGATACGCAGTATTTT. This sequence encodes CASSPRWGAAEDTQYF.

The rearrangement links TRBV27 to TRBJ2-7; 7 bases line up with TRBD1. The CDR3 contains 13 residues. J lost 6 bases, V lost 3 bases, and 5 bases had no gene match. Germline V lookup: CDR1 MNHEY, CDR2 SMNVEV (reference sequence). The CDR3 sequence is CASSFQQGLEQYF. In nucleotides, the CDR3 is TGTGCCAGCAGTTTTCAACAGGGGCTCGAGCAGTACTTC.

This chain joins TRBV2 and TRBJ1-5; 7 bases are a match to TRBD1. The trim removed 7 bases at V and 4 bases at J, leaving 1 base unmatched. The germline V gene has CDR1 SNHLY and CDR2 FYNNEI. The CDR3 is 12 residues long. This chain's CDR3 is CASTQGNQPQHF. In nucleotides, the CDR3 is TGTGCCAGCACACAGGGGAATCAGCCCCAGCATTTT.

V usage is TRBV7-2 and J usage is TRBJ2-7; possible D gene TRBD2, 5 bases. This CDR3 is 13 amino acids long. Germline V gives CDR1 SGHTA, CDR2 FQGNSA. Trimming removed 5 bases at V and 6 bases at J, with 14 bases between. In DNA form, the CDR3 reads TGTGCCAGCAGCCCAACTAGGTACGGCGAGCAGTACTTC. It yields the protein CASSPTRYGEQYF.

The chain is built from TRBV5-5 and TRBJ2-2; 10 nucleotides line up with TRBD1. V dropped 4 bases and J dropped 0; count of bases not matched to a gene: 6. The CDR3 runs to 17 residues. Germline loops: CDR1 SGHKS, CDR2 YYEKEE (reference sequence). The DNA for the CDR3 is TGTGCCAGCAGCCCGACAGGGGGCCGCCCGAACACCGGGGAGCTGTTTTTT. It yields the protein CASSPTGGRPNTGELFF.

The chain carries TRBV5-6 and TRBJ1-2, with D perhaps TRBD1 (6 bases). CDR3 length: 16 residues. Trimming left V 3 bases short and J 8 bases short, with 23 bases between. Looked up from germline, CDR1 is SGHDT and CDR2 is YYEEEE. The CDR3 DNA sequence: TGTGCCAGCAGCTCTAACCTCATAGCAGGGGTAAAGGGCTACACCTTC. Protein: CASSSNLIAGVKGYTF.

The CDR3 reads CASSLDGENTEAFF. The DNA for the CDR3 is TGCGCCAGCAGTCTGGACGGCGAGAACACTGAAGCTTTCTTT. This chain links TRBV4-3 with TRBJ1-1; D remains ambiguous. Germline values: CDR1 LGHNA, CDR2 YSLEER. The CDR3 is 14 amino acids. Trimming pared 6 bases from V and 1 base from J, leaving 12 bases between.

The chain joins TRBV27 to TRBJ2-6; the D gene is possibly TRBD2 (6 bases). The V and J ends lost 5 bases and 2 bases respectively, with 10 bases between them. The CDR3 runs 15 residues. In germline, CDR1 is MNHEY, CDR2 SMNVEV (reference sequence). The CDR3 sequence is CASSLWGAGANVLTF. In DNA, the CDR3 is TGTGCCAGCAGTCTCTGGGGGGCTGGGGCCAACGTCCTGACTTTC. The variable domain in full, completed from reference TRBV27 and TRBJ2-6, reads EAQVTQNPRYLITVTGKKLTVTCSQNMNHEYMSWYRQDPGLGLRQIYYSMNVEVTDKGDVPEGYKVSRKEKRNFPLILESPSPNQTSLYFCASSLWGAGANVLTFGAGSRLTVL.